A selection of T cell receptor beta chains follows, all from one sample in a study of blood T cell repertoires in COVID-19. Sequencing used immunoSEQ multiplex PCR; TCRdb keeps in-frame clones, though not all of them. The sample shows about 230,000 clones, approximately 80% of them seen only once. Sequencing was done on a sample of peripheral blood. The receptors derive from a woman aged 45-60 years with acute or convalescent COVID-19. Each CDR3 is given with its conserved first and last residue. A D gene is named only where the DNA matches it firmly. Clone size is stated in some rows and not others, as once, few, many or a class when expanded.

few	TRBJ1-4	TRBV7-2	.	CASSLDRGNEKLFF	TGTGCCAGCAGCTTAGATCGAGGAAATGAAAAACTGTTTTTT
.	TRBJ1-3	TRBV28	TRBD1	CASSALTGTPGNTIYF	TGTGCCAGCAGCGCCTTGACAGGGACGCCTGGAAACACCATATATTTT
.	TRBJ2-1	TRBV6-1	.	CASSDFGRGEGNEQFF	TGTGCCAGCAGTGATTTTGGCAGGGGGGAAGGTAATGAGCAGTTCTTC
.	TRBJ2-2	TRBV28	.	CASRRTLTSLNTGELFF	TGTGCCAGCAGACGTACTCTTACTAGCTTGAACACCGGGGAGCTGTTTTTT
.	TRBJ1-6	TRBV30	TRBD1	CAWSVPRQGNSPLHF	TGTGCCTGGAGTGTACCGAGACAGGGGAATTCACCCCTCCACTTT
.	TRBJ1-5	TRBV24-1	TRBD1	CATSEGPGQNSNQPQHF	TGTGCCACCAGTGAAGGCCCGGGACAGAATAGCAATCAGCCCCAGCATTTT
.	TRBJ2-7	TRBV20-1	.	CSAQSGHEQYF	TGCAGTGCTCAAAGCGGCCACGAGCAGTACTTC
.	TRBJ1-1	TRBV6-2/TRBV6-3	TRBD1	CASSYETGHPEAFF	TGTGCCAGCAGTTACGAGACAGGGCACCCTGAAGCTTTCTTT
.	TRBJ2-3	TRBV28	.	CASSSRLTDTQYF	TGTGCCAGCAGTTCCAGACTAACAGATACGCAGTATTTT
.	TRBJ2-3	TRBV7-3	TRBD2	CASSSGARGTDTQYF	TGTGCCAGCAGCAGCGGGGCTCGTGGCACAGATACGCAGTATTTT
.	TRBJ2-1	TRBV19	.	CASRISGAYNEQFF	TGTGCCAGTAGGATTAGCGGAGCTTACAATGAGCAGTTCTTC
.	TRBJ2-3	TRBV5-1	.	CASSQVLGGEDTQYF	TGCGCCAGCAGCCAGGTCCTGGGGGGAGAAGATACGCAGTATTTT
.	TRBJ2-1	TRBV29-1	.	CSAIQAAVYNEQFF	TGCAGCGCCATACAGGCTGCGGTCTACAATGAGCAGTTCTTC
.	TRBJ2-3	TRBV7-9	.	CASSRSEGAGDTQYF	TGTGCCAGCAGCCGCAGCGAGGGGGCGGGGGATACGCAGTATTTT
.	TRBJ1-1	TRBV12-3/TRBV12-4	.	CASSLRRGSAFF	TGTGCCAGCAGTTTGCGGAGGGGATCAGCTTTCTTT
.	TRBJ2-5	TRBV7-9	TRBD1	CASSRGQQETQYF	TGTGCCAGCAGCCGGGGACAGCAAGAGACCCAGTACTTC
.	TRBJ2-5	TRBV30	.	CAWSPDSQETQYF	TGTGCCTGGAGTCCGGACAGCCAAGAGACCCAGTACTTC
.	TRBJ2-7	TRBV6-1	.	CASSEGVRSSYEQYF	TGTGCCAGCAGTGAAGGCGTACGAAGCTCCTACGAGCAGTACTTC
.	TRBJ1-2	TRBV2	TRBD1	CASSVQGRGRGYTF	TGTGCCAGCAGCGTACAGGGGCGTGGGAGGGGCTACACCTTC
.	TRBJ1-5	TRBV5-1	.	CASSLEGPNQPQHF	TGCGCCAGCAGCCTGGAGGGGCCCAATCAGCCCCAGCATTTT
once	TRBJ2-5	TRBV28	.	CASTLLRSQETQYF	TGTGCCAGCACCCTGTTGCGAAGCCAAGAGACCCAGTACTTC
.	TRBJ2-1	TRBV28	.	CASSLTGKYNEQFF	TGTGCCAGCAGTTTAACGGGAAAGTACAATGAGCAGTTCTTC
.	TRBJ1-1	TRBV5-8	.	CASSTWGGMNTEAFF	TGTGCCAGCAGCACGTGGGGCGGGATGAACACTGAAGCTTTCTTT
.	TRBJ2-1	TRBV7-2	TRBD1	CASSLVGTGGNEQFF	TGTGCCAGCAGCTTAGTGGGGACAGGGGGCAATGAGCAGTTCTTC
.	TRBJ2-7	TRBV2	TRBD2	CASRGRGTSYEQYF	TGTGCCAGCAGGGGACGAGGGACTAGCTACGAGCAGTACTTC
.	TRBJ1-5	TRBV28	TRBD1	CASSTRQGALNQPQHF	TGTGCCAGCAGTACCAGACAGGGGGCCTTAAATCAGCCCCAGCATTTT
few	TRBJ1-2	TRBV6-1	.	CASSERRSSNYGYTF	TGTGCCAGCAGTGAAAGGCGGAGCAGTAACTATGGCTACACCTTC
few	TRBJ1-6	TRBV6-6	.	CATNQGYNSPLHF	TGTGCCACCAACCAGGGATATAATTCACCCCTCCACTTT
.	TRBJ2-1	TRBV18	TRBD2	CASSLGTSGGAVDEQFF	TGTGCCAGCTCACTCGGGACTAGCGGGGGGGCTGTGGATGAGCAGTTCTTC
.	TRBJ1-6	TRBV2	.	CASNRHQNSPLHF	TGTGCCAGCAACAGACATCAAAATTCACCCCTCCACTTT
once	TRBJ2-3	TRBV5-1	TRBD1	CASSAGDRYGMDTQYF	TGCGCCAGCAGCGCTGGGGACAGGTACGGGATGGATACGCAGTATTTT
.	TRBJ2-3	TRBV18	TRBD2	CASSPSSRGGSRDTQYF	TGTGCCAGCTCACCATCTTCGCGGGGGGGCTCGAGAGATACGCAGTATTTT
.	TRBJ2-7	TRBV5-4	TRBD2	CASSLGGTSSYEQYF	TGTGCCAGCAGCTTGGGGGGGACTAGCTCCTACGAGCAGTACTTC
.	TRBJ1-2	TRBV11-2	.	CASSLAGVDYGYTF	TGTGCCAGCAGCTTAGCGGGGGTGGACTATGGCTACACCTTC
.	TRBJ2-3	TRBV28	.	CASSLSGGTDTQYF	TGTGCCAGCAGTTTATCGGGGGGCACAGATACGCAGTATTTT
.	TRBJ2-5	TRBV3-1/TRBV3-2	TRBD2	CASSQDGTSGRQLYF	TGTGCCAGCAGCCAAGACGGGACTAGCGGGAGGCAGCTATACTTC
.	TRBJ1-2	TRBV19	.	CASSMARGRNYGYTF	TGTGCCAGTAGTATGGCCAGGGGCAGAAACTATGGCTACACCTTC
few	TRBJ2-7	TRBV4-2	.	CASSQEVSLSYEQYF	TGTGCCAGCAGCCAAGAGGTGAGCCTGTCCTACGAGCAGTACTTC
.	TRBJ1-4	TRBV5-1	.	CASAGDGINEKLFF	TGCGCCAGCGCGGGGGACGGAATAAATGAAAAACTGTTTTTT
.	TRBJ1-1	TRBV12-3/TRBV12-4	.	CASSSPQNTEAFF	TGTGCCAGCAGTTCCCCCCAGAACACTGAAGCTTTCTTT
.	TRBJ2-1	TRBV7-2	TRBD1	CASSFYPGTGDNEQFF	TGTGCCAGCAGCTTCTATCCCGGGACAGGGGACAATGAGCAGTTCTTC
.	TRBJ2-1	TRBV28	TRBD2	CASSPTLHGSGNYNEQFF	TGTGCCAGCAGTCCCACCCTTCATGGTAGCGGGAACTACAATGAGCAGTTCTTC
.	TRBJ1-6	TRBV15	.	CATSSARDTAPLHF	TGTGCCACCAGCAGTGCCCGGGACACCGCACCCCTCCACTTT
few	TRBJ1-6	TRBV18	TRBD1	CASSPRDGQENSPLHF	TGTGCCAGCTCACCACGGGACGGACAGGAGAATTCACCCCTCCACTTT
.	TRBJ2-1	TRBV27	.	CASARERGSNEQFF	TGTGCCAGCGCGCGGGAGAGGGGGTCTAATGAGCAGTTCTTC
.	TRBJ2-3	TRBV3-1/TRBV3-2	.	CASSQLAVTDTQYF	TGTGCCAGCAGCCAATTAGCGGTCACAGATACGCAGTATTTT
.	TRBJ2-2	TRBV24-1	.	CATSDLGRGRNTGELFF	TGTGCCACCAGTGATTTGGGAAGGGGCCGAAACACCGGGGAGCTGTTTTTT
.	TRBJ1-5	TRBV16	.	CASSGGLTRQPQHF	TGTGCCAGCAGTGGCGGCCTAACCCGTCAGCCCCAGCATTTT
once	TRBJ1-1	TRBV23-1	TRBD1	CASSQSCDRGTEAFF	TGCGCCAGCAGTCAATCGTGTGACAGGGGCACTGAAGCTTTCTTT
.	TRBJ2-7	TRBV28	TRBD2	CASTAGLVFPYEQYF	TGTGCCAGCACCGCCGGACTAGTATTCCCCTACGAGCAGTACTTC
.	TRBJ2-1	TRBV19	TRBD2	CASSMGLAGPNEQFF	TGTGCCAGTAGTATGGGACTAGCGGGGCCGAATGAGCAGTTCTTC
.	TRBJ2-7	TRBV7-2	.	CASSSFYEQYF	TGTGCCAGCAGCTCCTTCTACGAGCAGTACTTC
.	TRBJ1-4	TRBV5-1	.	CASSLVTGGHEKLFF	TGCGCCAGCAGCTTGGTCACAGGTGGTCATGAAAAACTGTTTTTT
.	TRBJ2-2	TRBV5-6	TRBD1	CASRHRGLNGELFF	TGTGCCAGCAGGCACAGGGGGCTCAACGGGGAGCTGTTTTTT